Sequencing of this T cell receptor beta chain was carried out in a study of identical twins. General observations from the study: Memory repertoires showed no such pattern, whereas abundant cord blood beta clonotypes carried fewer insertions. Sequences that were out-of-frame, alpha and twin-shared displayed an excess of low generation probability.

TCRdb reanalysed the 5' RACE reads using MiXCR and keeps one entry per CDR3 protein. The sample consists of approximately 600,000 distinct CDR3 sequences, more than 9% of them appearing once. This clonotype has only a few counts. What it recognizes is unknown. Germline assignment: CDR1 SGHTA and CDR2 FQGNSA. V dropped 7 bases and J dropped 6 bases, with 19 bases sitting between them. The length of the CDR3 is 14 residues. The data also belong to a second study, concerning yellow fever vaccine responses in identical twins.

The sequence came from a woman younger than 35 in good health. Sequencing was done on a sample of PBMCs. The V and J genes are TRBV7-2 and TRBJ2-7; a possible D gene is TRBD2 (6 bases). Written as DNA, the CDR3 is TGTGCCAGCAACCCAGGGACTGCGGTTTCCGAGCAGTACTTC. It encodes CASNPGTAVSEQYF.